This T cell receptor beta chain originates from a study of response to subunit inactivated influenza vaccine. The CDR3 is made up of 14 amino acids. Germline CDR1 and CDR2: SGHRS and YFSETQ. V lost 5 bases and J lost 2; bases outside the gene matches: 6. There are a few counts of this clonotype. TCRdb redid the calling of the RT-PCR reads with MiXCR, one entry per CDR3 protein. The sample holds around 850,000 distinct CDR3 sequences, about 18% seen once. The source is a man in his fifties who received an inactivated influenza vaccine. The chain couples TRBV5-1 to TRBJ1-2; 7 bases fit TRBD1. The sequencing used PBMCs from blood, collected about 5 days after vaccination. CDR3 DNA sequence: TGCGCCAGCAGTCCGGGACAGCAAAACTATGGCTACACCTTC. This gives the protein CASSPGQQNYGYTF. The whole variable domain, filled in from reference TRBV5-1 and TRBJ1-2, reads KAGVTQTPRYLIKTRGQQVTLSCSPISGHRSVSWYQQTPGQGLQFLFEYFSETQRNKGNFPGRFSGRQFSNSRSEMNVSTLELGDSALYLCASSPGQQNYGYTFGSGTRLTVV.